The rows below give T cell receptor beta chains drawn from one sample of a study of T cell repertoires in cytomegalovirus infection. TCRdb recomputed calls from the reads with MiXCR, one row per CDR3 protein. The sample has fewer than 300,000 distinct CDR3 sequences, 20% to 30% seen once. The sample comprised PBMCs. All receptors come from a human donor in good health (CMV status not recorded). Some clones in this sample may be carry-over from other donors' samples. CDR3s leave out the opening cysteine and the closing phenylalanine or tryptophan.

j_call | v_call | cdr3_aa
TRBJ1-5 | TRBV7-9 | ASSAGDVEPQH
TRBJ1-1 | TRBV11-2 | ASSSTTGGHTEAF
TRBJ2-5 | TRBV28 | ASSSGGAMKTQY
TRBJ1-5 | TRBV7-9 | ASSSQYNQPQH
TRBJ2-1 | TRBV12-3/TRBV12-4 | ASSLRQGLPIFNEQF
TRBJ1-5 | TRBV28 | ASSWSNSNQPQH
TRBJ1-5 | TRBV20-1 | SARVGEVSQPQH
TRBJ1-4 | TRBV12-3/TRBV12-4 | ASSLGRGLF
TRBJ1-1 | TRBV7-3 | ASSPSQRNTEAF
TRBJ2-1 | TRBV19 | ASSIVPGGRYNEQF
TRBJ1-2 | TRBV11-2 | ASSLVAANYGYT
TRBJ2-7 | TRBV11-2 | ASSGQGVTYEQY
TRBJ1-1 | TRBV9 | ASSVDFVNTEAF
TRBJ2-5 | TRBV7-2 | ASSLDAAQY
TRBJ1-2 | TRBV12-3/TRBV12-4 | ASIRGQNYGYT
TRBJ2-3 | TRBV11-2 | ASSLSGGASTDTQY
TRBJ1-1 | TRBV5-5 | ASSPPWSGAEAF
TRBJ2-1 | TRBV12-3/TRBV12-4 | ASSSGTSGGASNEQF
TRBJ1-2 | TRBV27 | ASSRGTGSNYGYT
TRBJ2-1 | TRBV4-1 | ASSLTFDSNYNEQF
TRBJ2-3 | TRBV28 | ASSTGLRASKADTQY
TRBJ1-1 | TRBV18 | ASSPDSQRTEAF
TRBJ2-7 | TRBV11-2 | ASSRAFGQGAYEQY
TRBJ1-1 | TRBV27 | ASARQGASTEAF
TRBJ1-2 | TRBV19 | ASSPLDRDTTRNYGYT
TRBJ2-5 | TRBV7-7 | ASSLGLAGETQY
TRBJ2-1 | TRBV2 | ASLRRQLNEQF
TRBJ2-2 | TRBV6-1 | ASTQLRELF
TRBJ2-1 | TRBV12-5 | ASGFAPIPGLAGAGSYNEQF
TRBJ1-1 | TRBV29-1 | SVGLGAGMYTEAF
TRBJ2-1 | TRBV28 | ASSSPSGLAGGPNEQF
TRBJ2-1 | TRBV5-1 | ASTPGLAGFDEQF
TRBJ2-1 | TRBV24-1 | ATSDGLAGGKYEQF
TRBJ2-1 | TRBV2 | ASSAERGGYNEQF
TRBJ1-4 | TRBV28 | ASSSGAVKEKLF
TRBJ1-5 | TRBV29-1 | SAGTGGSNQPQH
TRBJ2-5 | TRBV7-2 | ASSRTDRETQY
TRBJ2-5 | TRBV24-1 | ATSDQGETQY
TRBJ2-6 | TRBV7-2 | ASSLAASSGANVLT
TRBJ2-3 | TRBV29-1 | SLRGGLAGGLPSTDTQY
TRBJ1-2 | TRBV29-1 | SVVSSEANYGYT
TRBJ1-4 | TRBV29-1 | SGRIGETTNEKLF
TRBJ1-5 | TRBV12-3/TRBV12-4 | ASSSRDRVDNQPQH
TRBJ2-3 | TRBV11-2 | ASSLGLRETDTQY
TRBJ2-1 | TRBV6-2/TRBV6-3 | ASSAGAGPF
TRBJ2-1 | TRBV10-2 | ASSSAGQGGNEQF
TRBJ2-7 | TRBV19 | ASSSGDRVLHEQY
TRBJ2-7 | TRBV15 | ATSFGYEQY